This T cell receptor beta chain was identified in a study of T cells in Graves' hyperthyroidism and ophthalmopathy. This clonotype showed up many times. Its target is not known. Study outcomes and limitations: In the analysis, a 13 V-J model separated ophthalmopathy from stable hyperthyroidism.

Trimming took 5 bases from V and 2 from J, leaving 16 bases between them. Looked up from germline, CDR1 is MNHEY and CDR2 is SMNVEV (reference sequence). The CDR3 covers 15 residues. Each patient was aged 18 to 65 and had newly diagnosed hyperthyroidism of under 2 months' duration. Every diagnosis used clinical symptoms, serum thyroxine and TRAb, thyroid ultrasound and orbital computed tomography. Fresh peripheral blood, about 10 ml of it, supplied the PBMCs. The investigators amplified TCR beta CDR3 regions from RNA transcripts. TCR CDR3 regions were first amplified by RT-PCR with HTBI primers. TCRdb used MiXCR to reprocess the multiplex PCR reads, holding one entry per CDR3 protein. Of roughly 630,000 distinct CDR3 sequences listed, around 16% are singletons.

V and J are TRBV27 and TRBJ2-7; D is perhaps TRBD1 (6 bases). This receptor was identified in a woman between 25 and 40 years old with Graves' hyperthyroidism. Source material: blood. The CDR3 nucleotides read TGTGCCAGCAGTGTCCTCCGGGACACAGCCTACGAGCAGTACTTC. It codes for CASSVLRDTAYEQYF.